The sequence of this T cell receptor (beta chain) was determined in a study of blood T cell repertoires in COVID-19. Measured with immunoSEQ multiplex PCR; TCRdb has only the in-frame clones, and not every one. The sample carries approximately 90,000 clones, 85% recorded once. The trim removed 4 bases at V and 1 base at J, leaving 9 bases unmatched. Per the germline V gene, CDR1 is SGDLS and CDR2 is YYNGEE. The CDR3 runs to 17 residues. Sequencing was carried out using peripheral blood. V usage is TRBV9 and J usage is TRBJ2-2; 8 bases agree with TRBD1. The receptor was isolated from an elderly man with acute or convalescent COVID-19. CDR3 DNA: TGTGCCAGCAGCCCCCAGGAGGGACAGGTGAACACCGGGGAGCTGTTTTTT. It codes for CASSPQEGQVNTGELFF.